This T cell receptor beta chain was sequenced in a study of T cell responses to AZD1222 COVID-19 vaccine. V was shortened by 0 bases and J by 4 bases, with 15 bases between the two germline ends. The V gene's germline CDR1 is SGHDN and CDR2 FVKESK. CDR3 size: 16 residues. Repertoires were generated with immunoSEQ multiplex PCR, while TCRdb's copy carries only in-frame clones and drops some. The top ten clones hold over 4% of a sample with approximately 140,000 clones, about 93% of them seen once. The input for sequencing was peripheral blood, taken 28 days after the second AZD1222 dose. The rearrangement links TRBV14 to TRBJ1-1; possibly TRBD1 for D (6 bases). The source is an adult who received the AZD1222 COVID-19 vaccine. The CDR3 here is CASSQDARGPSTEAFF. The DNA of the CDR3 is TGTGCCAGCAGCCAAGATGCCAGGGGTCCCTCCACTGAAGCTTTCTTT.